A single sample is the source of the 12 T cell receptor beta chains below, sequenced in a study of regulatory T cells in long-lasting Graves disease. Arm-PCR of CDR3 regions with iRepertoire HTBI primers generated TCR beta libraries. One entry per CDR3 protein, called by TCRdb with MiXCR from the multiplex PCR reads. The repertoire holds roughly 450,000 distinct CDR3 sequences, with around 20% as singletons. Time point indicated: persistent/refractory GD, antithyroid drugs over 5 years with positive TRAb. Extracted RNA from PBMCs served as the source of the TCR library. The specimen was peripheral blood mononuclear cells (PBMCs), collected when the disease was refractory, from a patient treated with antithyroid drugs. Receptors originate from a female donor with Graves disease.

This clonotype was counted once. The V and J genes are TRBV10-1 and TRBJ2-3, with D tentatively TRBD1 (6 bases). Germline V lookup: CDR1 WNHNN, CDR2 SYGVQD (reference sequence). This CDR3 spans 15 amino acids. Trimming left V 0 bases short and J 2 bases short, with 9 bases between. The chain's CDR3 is CASSESWTATDTQYF. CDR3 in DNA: TGCGCCAGCAGTGAGTCCTGGACAGCCACAGATACGCAGTATTTT.

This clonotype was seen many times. CDR3 in amino acids: CATSDLTGGTGELFF. The CDR3 nucleotides read TGTGCCACCAGTGATTTGACAGGGGGTACCGGGGAGCTGTTTTTT. The gene calls are TRBV24-1 and TRBJ2-2; 8 bases match TRBD1. The CDR3 covers 15 residues. The V and J ends lost 0 bases and 5 bases, in that order; junction bases with no gene match: 1. In germline, CDR1 is KGHDR, CDR2 SFDVKD.

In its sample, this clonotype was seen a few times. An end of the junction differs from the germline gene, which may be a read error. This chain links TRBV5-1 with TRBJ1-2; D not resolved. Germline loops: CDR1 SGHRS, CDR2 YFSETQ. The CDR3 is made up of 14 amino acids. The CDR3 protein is CASTLEKANYGYTF. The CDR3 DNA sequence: TGCGCCAGCACCTTGGAAAAAGCTAACTATGGCTACACCTTC.

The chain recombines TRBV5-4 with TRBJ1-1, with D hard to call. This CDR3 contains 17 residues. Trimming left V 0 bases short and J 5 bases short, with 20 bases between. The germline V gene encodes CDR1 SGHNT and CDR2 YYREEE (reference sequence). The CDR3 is CASSLAGGGGTGTEAFF. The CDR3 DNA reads TGTGCCAGCAGCTTGGCCGGCGGTGGCGGAACGGGGACTGAAGCTTTCTTT.

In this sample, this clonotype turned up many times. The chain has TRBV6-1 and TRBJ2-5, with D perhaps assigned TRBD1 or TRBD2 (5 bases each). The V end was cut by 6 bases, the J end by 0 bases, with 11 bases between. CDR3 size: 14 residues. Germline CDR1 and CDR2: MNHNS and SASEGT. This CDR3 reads CASSGTDYQETQYF. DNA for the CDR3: TGTGCCAGCAGCGGGACGGACTACCAAGAGACCCAGTACTTC.

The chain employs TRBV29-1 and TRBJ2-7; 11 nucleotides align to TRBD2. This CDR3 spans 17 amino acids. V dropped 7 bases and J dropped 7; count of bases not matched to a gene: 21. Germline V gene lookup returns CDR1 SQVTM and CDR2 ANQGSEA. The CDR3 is CSAFGTSGPVSYNEQYF. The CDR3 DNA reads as TGCAGCGCCTTCGGGACTAGCGGACCCGTCTCCTACAATGAGCAGTACTTC.

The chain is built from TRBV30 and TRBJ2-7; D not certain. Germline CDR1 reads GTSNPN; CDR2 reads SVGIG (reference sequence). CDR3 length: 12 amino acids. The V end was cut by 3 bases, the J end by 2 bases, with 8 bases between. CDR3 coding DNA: TGTGCCTGGAGCCAGGAGACCTACGAGCAGTACTTC. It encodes CAWSQETYEQYF.

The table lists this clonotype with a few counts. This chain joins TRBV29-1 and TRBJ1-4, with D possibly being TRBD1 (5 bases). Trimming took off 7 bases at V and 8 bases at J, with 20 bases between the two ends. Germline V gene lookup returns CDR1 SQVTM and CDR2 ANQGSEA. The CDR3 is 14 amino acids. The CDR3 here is CSAEVTGDWEKLFF. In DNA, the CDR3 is TGCAGCGCTGAGGTTACGGGGGACTGGGAAAAACTGTTTTTT.

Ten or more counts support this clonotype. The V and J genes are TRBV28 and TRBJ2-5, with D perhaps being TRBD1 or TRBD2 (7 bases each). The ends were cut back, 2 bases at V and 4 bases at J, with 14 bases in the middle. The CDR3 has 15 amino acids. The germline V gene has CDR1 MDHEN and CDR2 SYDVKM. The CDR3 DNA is TGTGCCAGCAGTTTAAGGGGCAGGGGGGGAGAGACCCAGTACTTC. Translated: CASSLRGRGGETQYF. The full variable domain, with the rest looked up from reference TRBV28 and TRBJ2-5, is DVKVTQSSRYLVKRTGEKVFLECVQDMDHENMFWYRQDPGLGLRLIYFSYDVKMKEKGDIPEGYSVSREKKERFSLILESASTNQTSMYLCASSLRGRGGETQYFGPGTRLLVL.

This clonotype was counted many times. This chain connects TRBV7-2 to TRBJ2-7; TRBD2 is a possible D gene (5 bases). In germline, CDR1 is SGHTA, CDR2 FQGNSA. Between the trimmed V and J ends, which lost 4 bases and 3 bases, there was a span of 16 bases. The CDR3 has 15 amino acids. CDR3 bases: TGTGCCAGCAGCTATGACCTGACGGGGAACTACGAGCAGTACTTC. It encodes CASSYDLTGNYEQYF.

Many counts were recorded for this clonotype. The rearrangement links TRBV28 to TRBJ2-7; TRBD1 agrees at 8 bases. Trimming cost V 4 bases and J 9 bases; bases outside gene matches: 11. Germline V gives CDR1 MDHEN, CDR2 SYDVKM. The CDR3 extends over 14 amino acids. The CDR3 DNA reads TGTGCCAGCAGTTCCGGGACAGGTTCTATACGGCAGTACTTC. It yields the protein CASSSGTGSIRQYF.

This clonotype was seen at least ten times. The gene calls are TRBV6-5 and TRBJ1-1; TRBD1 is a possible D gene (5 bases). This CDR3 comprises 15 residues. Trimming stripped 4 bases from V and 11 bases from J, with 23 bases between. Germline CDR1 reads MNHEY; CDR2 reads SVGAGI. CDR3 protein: CASSSSTIQGVDAFF. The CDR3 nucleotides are TGTGCCAGCAGTTCCTCAACAATCCAGGGAGTTGACGCTTTCTTT.